Below, 27 T cell receptor beta chains from the same sample are listed, as sequenced in a study of CD8+ T cells in alopecia areata. cDNA prepared by RNA extraction and subsequent reverse transcription served as the template for sequencing. Sequencing used immunoSEQ multiplex PCR; TCRdb keeps in-frame clones, though not all of them. The sample includes 150,000 or so clones, 55% of them seen just once. Sequencing input: CD4+ T cells sorted from blood. All receptors derive from a human donor in good health.

This chain connects TRBV28 to TRBJ1-2; D gene uncertain. The V gene lost 7 bases and the J gene lost 5 bases, with 11 bases spanning the gap. Germline V gene sequence: CDR1 MDHEN, CDR2 SYDVKM. The CDR3 covers 12 residues. The CDR3 loop is CASTDQPYGYTF. The CDR3 DNA is TGTGCCAGCACCGATCAACCGTATGGCTACACCTTC.

This rearrangement joins TRBV5-6 to TRBJ2-5; 8 bases map to TRBD1. V lost 1 base and J lost 5; bases outside the gene matches: 1. The CDR3 is 13 residues long. The germline gives CDR1 SGHDT, CDR2 YYEEEE. The CDR3 reads CASSLTGGETQYF. The CDR3 DNA is TGTGCCAGCAGCTTGACAGGGGGGGAGACCCAGTACTTC.

V is TRBV15 and J is TRBJ2-7, with 7 bases matching TRBD2. Germline CDR1 is LNHNV and CDR2 is YYDKDF (reference sequence). The CDR3 runs to 13 residues. V shed 3 bases, J shed 6 bases, and the junction held 5 bases outside the gene matches. The CDR3: CATSSGDYREQYF. CDR3 in DNA: TGTGCCACCAGCAGTGGGGACTACCGCGAGCAGTACTTC.

There are a few counts of this clone. The V and J genes are TRBV29-1 and TRBJ2-3; D is possibly TRBD1 or TRBD2 (5 bases each). The germline CDR1 and CDR2 sequences are SQVTM and ANQGSEA. CDR3 length equals 12 residues. V was shortened by 7 bases and J by 4 bases, with 12 bases between the two germline ends. CDR3 DNA: TGCAGCGCGCTCGGGGCGGCAGATACGCAGTATTTT. Residues: CSALGAADTQYF.

A few counts support this clone. The rearrangement uses TRBV4-2 and TRBJ2-7; D ambiguous. Trimming shortened V by 1 base and J by 5 bases, and 15 bases separated the two germline ends. CDR3 length: 15 residues. The germline V gene encodes CDR1 LGHNA and CDR2 YNFKEQ. CDR3 sequence: CASSQGPDAHHEQYF. DNA of the CDR3: TGTGCCAGCAGCCAAGGCCCCGACGCACACCACGAGCAGTACTTC.

CDR3 coding DNA: TGCAGCGTTGAAGCACTCCTACAAGAGACCCAGTACTTC. Translation gives CSVEALLQETQYF. The chain carries TRBV29-1 and TRBJ2-5; no firm D call. The V end lost 1 base, the J end lost 2 bases, and 8 bases lay between the germline ends. Germline loops: CDR1 SQVTM, CDR2 ANQGSEA. CDR3 length equals 13 residues.

This chain joins TRBV27 and TRBJ1-4; 9 nucleotides agree with TRBD1. CDR3 size: 14 residues. The junction had 5 bases not matched to a gene; V was cut back by 7 bases and J by 5 bases. Germline loops: CDR1 MNHEY, CDR2 SMNVEV (reference sequence). CDR3 loop: CASKLGTGNEKLFF. The CDR3 region has the DNA TGTGCCAGCAAGTTGGGGACAGGGAATGAAAAACTGTTTTTT.

This clone was counted only a few times. This chain joins TRBV11-2 and TRBJ1-2, with TRBD1 identical over 8 bases. V dropped 5 bases and J dropped 1; count of bases not matched to a gene: 6. The germline CDR1 and CDR2 sequences are SGHAT and FQNNGV. This CDR3 has 15 residues. The DNA for the CDR3 is TGTGCCAGCAGCCAAGCGGACAGGGATAACTATGGCTACACCTTC. It specifies CASSQADRDNYGYTF.

The rearrangement uses TRBV7-2 and TRBJ2-7, with D possibly being TRBD1 (5 bases). The CDR3 is 14 amino acids. V was shortened by 0 bases and J by 2 bases, with 8 bases between the two germline ends. Per germline, CDR1 SGHTA and CDR2 FQGNSA. CDR3 residues: CASSLATGAYEQYF. The CDR3 DNA reads TGTGCCAGCAGCTTAGCCACAGGTGCCTACGAGCAGTACTTC.

This clone was counted only a few times. The V gene is TRBV15, the J gene TRBJ1-3; D gene ambiguous. V lost 0 bases to trimming and J lost 2 bases, with 5 bases between them. The CDR3 sequence is 14 residues long. Germline V lookup: CDR1 LNHNV, CDR2 YYDKDF (reference sequence). This CDR3 reads CATSRDSAGNTIYF. In DNA form, the CDR3 reads TGTGCCACCAGCAGAGATTCCGCTGGAAACACCATATATTTT.

The chain joins TRBV30 to TRBJ1-2; possible D gene TRBD1, 5 bases. The CDR3 is 12 residues long. Per germline, CDR1 GTSNPN and CDR2 SVGIG (reference sequence). V shed 4 bases and J shed 3 bases, with 9 bases lying between them. This chain's CDR3 is CAWTPGDYGYTF. The CDR3 nucleotides read TGTGCCTGGACCCCGGGGGACTATGGCTACACCTTC. The variable domain in full, completed from reference TRBV30 and TRBJ1-2, reads SQTIHQWPATLVQPVGSPLSLECTVEGTSNPNLYWYRQAAGRGLQLLFYSVGIGQISSEVPQNLSASRPQDRQFILSSKKLLLSDSGFYLCAWTPGDYGYTFGSGTRLTVV.

This chain joins TRBV30 and TRBJ2-1; a weak D match, TRBD1 (6 bases). Germline V gives CDR1 GTSNPN, CDR2 SVGIG (reference sequence). CDR3 length: 11 amino acids. V gave up 2 bases and J gave up 15 bases, with 14 bases separating them. The DNA of the CDR3 is TGTGCCTGGAGTACCCGGGACAACCGGTTCTTC. Translation gives CAWSTRDNRFF.

This CDR3 reads CASSLNGFGDEQFF. In DNA, the CDR3 is TGCGCCAGCAGCTTGAATGGTTTCGGGGATGAGCAGTTCTTC. The chain carries TRBV5-1 and TRBJ2-1; D is perhaps TRBD2 (5 bases). Trimming left V 1 base short and J 8 bases short, with 13 bases between. Germline values: CDR1 SGHRS, CDR2 YFSETQ. The CDR3 spans 14 residues.

This clone showed up just a few times. This chain links TRBV25-1 with TRBJ2-1, with 11 bases identical to TRBD2. Germline loops: CDR1 MGHDK, CDR2 SYGVNS. The CDR3 has 15 amino acids. V was clipped by 3 bases and J by 10 bases; unmatched bases: 8. CDR3 in amino acids: CASSDLLAGGEEQFF. In DNA form, the CDR3 reads TGTGCCAGCAGTGACCTTCTAGCGGGAGGAGAGGAGCAGTTCTTC. Complete variable domain (other parts from reference TRBV25-1 and TRBJ2-1): EADIYQTPRYLVIGTGKKITLECSQTMGHDKMYWYQQDPGMELHLIHYSYGVNSTEKGDLSSESTVSRIRTEHFPLTLESARPSHTSQYLCASSDLLAGGEEQFFGPGTRLTVL.

The V and J genes are TRBV29-1 and TRBJ2-3; D is undetermined. This CDR3 comprises 10 residues. Germline V CDR1 and CDR2: SQVTM, ANQGSEA. Trimming took off 6 bases at V and 6 bases at J, with 7 bases between the two ends. The CDR3 loop reads CSVFRDTQYF. CDR3 DNA sequence: TGCAGCGTCTTCAGGGATACGCAGTATTTT.

This clone came up many times. The gene calls are TRBV5-4 and TRBJ1-4; D not resolved. The V end lost 3 bases, the J end lost 3 bases, and 12 bases lay between the germline ends. The CDR3 covers 15 residues. CDR1 is SGHNT, CDR2 YYREEE, per germline (reference sequence). The CDR3 loop reads CASSSDGRANEKLFF. The CDR3 nucleotides are TGTGCCAGCAGCTCTGACGGGAGGGCTAATGAAAAACTGTTTTTT.

The genes are TRBV25-1 and TRBJ1-2, with 7 bases fitting TRBD1. CDR3 length: 15 amino acids. Trimming took 1 base from V and 7 from J; bases not matched to a gene: 9. Germline values: CDR1 MGHDK, CDR2 SYGVNS. For the CDR3, the DNA is TGTGCCAGCAGTGAATTTACAGGGGCTCTGAGTGGCTACACCTTC. Encoded protein: CASSEFTGALSGYTF.

The chain has TRBV9 and TRBJ2-3; TRBD2 matches at 8 bases. CDR1 is SGDLS, CDR2 YYNGEE, per germline. This CDR3 contains 18 residues. V trimming: 4 bases; J trimming: 2 bases; junction bases outside the gene matches: 15. CDR3 bases: TGTGCCAGCAGCCATATACCCTTTGCGGGAGGATACACAGATACGCAGTATTTT. Protein product: CASSHIPFAGGYTDTQYF.

This clone was observed a handful of times. The chain joins TRBV11-2 to TRBJ2-1; D is unresolved. From germline, CDR1 is SGHAT and CDR2 FQNNGV. The CDR3 spans 13 residues. The V end was cut by 3 bases, the J end by 14 bases, with 17 bases between. CDR3 coding DNA: TGTGCCAGCAGCTTGGATTCCCGGCGTTCGGAGTTCTTC. It codes for CASSLDSRRSEFF.

The chain is built from TRBV19 and TRBJ1-2; D uncertain. V gave up 6 bases and J gave up 8 bases, with 7 bases separating them. From germline, CDR1 is LNHDA and CDR2 SQIVND (reference sequence). The CDR3 sequence is 10 residues long. The CDR3: CASRVSGYTF. CDR3 DNA sequence: TGTGCCAGTAGGGTGAGCGGCTACACCTTC.

The chain is built from TRBV6-5 and TRBJ2-7, with D maybe TRBD2 (5 bases). Between the trimmed V and J ends, which lost 2 bases and 5 bases, there was a span of 13 bases. Germline values: CDR1 MNHEY, CDR2 SVGAGI. The CDR3 is 14 amino acids. CDR3 DNA sequence: TGTGCCAGCAGTTACACATCTCTCGGGGACGAGCAGTACTTC. Amino acids: CASSYTSLGDEQYF.

The genes are TRBV28 and TRBJ1-1, with no clear D. In germline, CDR1 is MDHEN, CDR2 SYDVKM. This CDR3 contains 12 residues. Trimming stripped 5 bases from V and 2 bases from J, with 6 bases between. The CDR3 reads CASSPANTEAFF. The CDR3, as DNA: TGTGCCAGCAGTCCAGCCAACACTGAAGCTTTCTTT.

This sequence joins TRBV5-1 and TRBJ2-5; 8 bases match TRBD1. V lost 0 bases to trimming and J lost 4 bases; unmatched junction nucleotides: 8. This CDR3 region has 16 residues. CDR1 and CDR2 (germline): SGHRS, YFSETQ. The CDR3 DNA sequence: TGCGCCAGCAGCTTGGTTCCCAGGGGGCTTGGAGAGACCCAGTACTTC. Translating it yields CASSLVPRGLGETQYF.

This chain uses TRBV5-6 with TRBJ1-2; D is unclear. V was cut by 0 bases and J by 8 bases, with 8 bases left in between. The CDR3 extends over 12 amino acids. The germline gives CDR1 SGHDT, CDR2 YYEEEE. The CDR3 protein is CASSLGGSGYTF. CDR3 DNA sequence: TGTGCCAGCAGCTTGGGAGGATCCGGCTACACCTTC.

This chain connects TRBV29-1 to TRBJ2-5, with D uncertain. Germline V gives CDR1 SQVTM, CDR2 ANQGSEA. The CDR3 runs to 12 residues. The V end was cut by 2 bases, the J end by 1 base, with 5 bases between. The CDR3 DNA follows: TGCAGCGTTGAATATATCCAAGAGACCCAGTACTTC. It translates to CSVEYIQETQYF.

V gene TRBV20-1 combines with J gene TRBJ1-5; unclear D gene. Germline assignment: CDR1 DFQATT and CDR2 SNEGSKA (reference sequence). This CDR3 comprises 11 residues. With 3 bases removed from V and 11 bases from J, the gap between germline ends came to 11 bases. CDR3 protein: CSASFERAQHF. CDR3 DNA sequence: TGCAGTGCTAGTTTCGAGAGGGCCCAGCATTTT.

The genes are TRBV25-1 and TRBJ1-1; the D is unclear. CDR3 length: 9 amino acids. Per germline, CDR1 MGHDK and CDR2 SYGVNS. V was trimmed by 2 bases and J by 11 bases, leaving 3 bases between them. CDR3 DNA: TGTGCCAGCAGTGAACTCGCTTTCTTT. This gives the protein CASSELAFF.